Reported below is one TCR beta chain. Its antigen is unknown. One entry per CDR3 protein results from TCRdb running MiXCR on the reads. The sample includes roughly 600,000 distinct CDR3 sequences, more than 20% of them seen just once. The data derive from a study of T cell repertoires in cytomegalovirus infection. Overall study: Signatures in public TCR beta sequences pointed to both CMV infection and matching HLA type.

Study-wide results and limits: The ex vivo response was dominated by HLA-C-restricted CMV-specific TCR beta clonotypes. Summed frequency of public TCR beta families distinguished CMV carriers with the relevant HLA.

Germline V CDR1 and CDR2: MDHEN, SYDVKM. The CDR3 length is 15 residues. The sequencing input was CD8+ T cells from PBMCs. This chain links TRBV28 with TRBJ2-7, with no clear D. This TCR was sampled from a human donor in good health (CMV status not recorded). Some clones in this sample may be carry-over from other donors' samples. This CDR3 reads CASSLWSVGLDEQYV. In DNA, the CDR3 is TGTGCCAGCAGTTTGTGGAGTGTGGGCTTGGACGAACAGTACGTC.